This T cell receptor (beta chain) was sequenced in a study of blood T cell repertoires in COVID-19. Study in general: Sites across the United States, Italy and Spain contributed samples from acute and convalescent COVID-19. T cells, B-cell-depleted T cells, or PBMCs provided the cDNA or gDNA that served as material.

Germline V CDR1 and CDR2: LNHNV, YYDKDF (reference sequence). V was trimmed by 2 bases and J by 5 bases, leaving 9 bases between them. This CDR3 has 13 residues. Original handling: Amplification with reference gene primers provided the estimates of nucleated cell counts. Here immunoSEQ multiplex PCR was the method, and the copy in TCRdb shows in-frame clones only, minus some. Clonal size and the V and J genes are those of that table, whereas D and trimming came from the DNA. The sample has 350,000 to 450,000 clones, about 90% seen once; the top ten hold 2% to 2.5%. The sequencing sample was made of peripheral blood. This chain links TRBV15 with TRBJ1-2; D is undetermined. The source of this sequence is a woman aged 55-69 years with COVID-19, enrolled during active disease. CDR3 coding DNA: TGTGCCACCAGCAGACTAGAGAGTTATGGCTACACCTTC. It codes for CATSRLESYGYTF.